Below, 8 T cell receptor beta chains from the same sample are listed, as sequenced in a study of OX40 agonist ivuxolimab in advanced cancers. Assay used: immunoSEQ multiplex PCR; TCRdb lists only in-frame clones, some missing. The table includes over 30,000 clones, 85% to 95% detected once. Sequencing used CD4+ or CD8+ T cells sorted from blood, obtained in a trial of the OX40 agonist ivuxolimab. The receptors here all came from an adult with an advanced solid tumor such as melanoma, head and neck, liver or kidney cancer.

The genes are TRBV28 and TRBJ2-7; D not certain. The germline gives CDR1 MDHEN, CDR2 SYDVKM. With 2 bases removed from V and 3 bases from J, the gap between germline ends came to 5 bases. The CDR3 is 12 residues long. CDR3 DNA sequence: TGTGCCAGCAGTTTAGGGATCTACGAGCAGTACTTC. Translating gives CASSLGIYEQYF. The variable domain in full, completed from reference TRBV28 and TRBJ2-7, reads DVKVTQSSRYLVKRTGEKVFLECVQDMDHENMFWYRQDPGLGLRLIYFSYDVKMKEKGDIPEGYSVSREKKERFSLILESASTNQTSMYLCASSLGIYEQYFGPGTRLTVT.

The chain employs TRBV4-2 and TRBJ1-3; no definite D call. The CDR3 has 16 residues. Germline V gene data show CDR1 as LGHNA and CDR2 as YNFKEQ. Between the trimmed V and J ends, which lost 7 bases and 0 bases, there was a span of 16 bases. This CDR3 reads CASTLDPEISGNTIYF. CDR3 coding DNA: TGTGCCAGCACCCTGGACCCGGAGATCTCTGGAAACACCATATATTTT.

The gene calls are TRBV2 and TRBJ1-5; tentative D call: TRBD1 (6 bases). The germline V and J ends were trimmed by 5 bases and 6 bases, with 11 bases remaining between them. The length of the CDR3 is 13 residues. CDR1 and CDR2 (germline): SNHLY, FYNNEI. CDR3 bases: TGTGCCAGCAGTACGGACAGTTTTCAGCCCCAGCATTTT. It specifies CASSTDSFQPQHF. The variable domain in full, completed from reference TRBV2 and TRBJ1-5, reads EPEVTQTPSHQVTQMGQEVILRCVPISNHLYFYWYRQILGQKVEFLVSFYNNEISEKSEIFDDQFSVERPDGSNFTLKIRSTKLEDSAMYFCASSTDSFQPQHFGDGTRLSIL.

CDR3 coding DNA: TGTGCCAGTAACTTGGAGACAGGGCATAGCAATCAGCCCCAGCATTTT. It translates to CASNLETGHSNQPQHF. V and J are TRBV19 and TRBJ1-5, with 7 bases matching TRBD1. Germline V CDR1 and CDR2: LNHDA, SQIVND (reference sequence). J was trimmed by 0 bases and V by 7 bases; bases with no gene match: 9. This CDR3 region has 16 residues. The variable domain in full, completed from reference TRBV19 and TRBJ1-5, reads DGGITQSPKYLFRKEGQNVTLSCEQNLNHDAMYWYRQDPGQGLRLIYYSQIVNDFQKGDIAEGYSVSREKKESFPLTVTSAQKNPTAFYLCASNLETGHSNQPQHFGDGTRLSIL.

The rearrangement links TRBV28 to TRBJ2-7, with a possible D match to TRBD2 (5 bases). The V end was cut by 1 base, the J end by 3 bases, with 13 bases between. Germline CDR1 and CDR2: MDHEN and SYDVKM. This CDR3 has 15 amino acids. CDR3 loop: CASSLYQLGLYEQYF. For the CDR3, the DNA is TGTGCCAGCAGTTTATACCAGTTAGGACTCTACGAGCAGTACTTC.

This chain connects TRBV6-6 to TRBJ1-5; D is ambiguous. The V and J ends lost 7 bases and 1 base respectively, with 17 bases between them. The CDR3 contains 16 residues. Germline lookup yields CDR1 MNHNY and CDR2 SVGAGI (reference sequence). CDR3 DNA sequence: TGTGCCAGCACGGCCGAAAGGGAGGTGAGCAATCAGCCCCAGCATTTT. The encoded protein is CASTAEREVSNQPQHF.

V usage is TRBV5-5 and J usage is TRBJ2-1; D remains unclear. Trimming took off 1 base at V and 0 bases at J, with 8 bases between the two ends. Per germline, CDR1 SGHKS and CDR2 YYEKEE (reference sequence). The length of the CDR3 is 15 residues. The CDR3, as DNA: TGTGCCAGCAGCTTGACGTGGAACTCCTACAATGAGCAGTTCTTC. Its translation is CASSLTWNSYNEQFF.

The chain couples TRBV28 to TRBJ2-2; the D call may be TRBD1 or TRBD2 (5 bases each). CDR1 MDHEN and CDR2 SYDVKM come from the germline V gene. Trimming removed 2 bases at V and 0 bases at J, with 10 bases between. This CDR3 is 16 amino acids long. DNA for the CDR3: TGTGCCAGCAGTTTAATCCAGGGAGCGAACACCGGGGAGCTGTTTTTT. Translation gives CASSLIQGANTGELFF.